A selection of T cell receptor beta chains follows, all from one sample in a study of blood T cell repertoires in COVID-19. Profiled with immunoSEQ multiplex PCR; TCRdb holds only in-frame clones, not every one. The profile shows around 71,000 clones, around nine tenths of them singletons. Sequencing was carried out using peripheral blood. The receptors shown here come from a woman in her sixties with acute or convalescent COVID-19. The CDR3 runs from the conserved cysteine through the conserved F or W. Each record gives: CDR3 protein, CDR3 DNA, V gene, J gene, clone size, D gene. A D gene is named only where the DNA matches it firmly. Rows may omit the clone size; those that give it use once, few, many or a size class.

CDR3 protein: CASSYSRGFYEQYF; CDR3 DNA: TGTGCCAGCAGTTACTCGAGAGGGTTCTACGAGCAGTACTTC; V gene: TRBV6-5; J gene: TRBJ2-7; clone size: .; D gene: .
CDR3 protein: CASSLGQGRVYTF; CDR3 DNA: TGTGCCAGCAGTTTGGGACAGGGGAGAGTCTACACCTTC; V gene: TRBV28; J gene: TRBJ1-2; clone size: .; D gene: TRBD1
CDR3 protein: CASSSSQGAREKLFF; CDR3 DNA: TGTGCCAGCAGCTCCTCACAGGGGGCGCGGGAAAAACTGTTTTTT; V gene: TRBV6-2/TRBV6-3; J gene: TRBJ1-4; clone size: .; D gene: TRBD1
CDR3 protein: CASSPGSSGGYTF; CDR3 DNA: TGTGCCAGCAGTCCCGGGTCATCGGGTGGCTACACCTTC; V gene: TRBV11-2; J gene: TRBJ1-2; clone size: .; D gene: .
CDR3 protein: CASSLTEGYTF; CDR3 DNA: TGTGCCAGCAGCTTAACAGAGGGCTACACCTTC; V gene: TRBV7-9; J gene: TRBJ1-2; clone size: .; D gene: .
CDR3 protein: CASRGDSLNEQYF; CDR3 DNA: TGTGCCAGCAGGGGGGACAGTCTGAACGAGCAGTACTTC; V gene: TRBV2; J gene: TRBJ2-7; clone size: once; D gene: TRBD1
CDR3 protein: CASSFYPLYEQYF; CDR3 DNA: TGTGCCAGCAGTTTTTATCCCCTCTACGAGCAGTACTTC; V gene: TRBV27; J gene: TRBJ2-7; clone size: .; D gene: .
CDR3 protein: CASSHDRDTAITDTQYF; CDR3 DNA: TGTGCCAGCAGCCATGACCGGGATACAGCGATCACAGATACGCAGTATTTT; V gene: TRBV7-3; J gene: TRBJ2-3; clone size: .; D gene: .
CDR3 protein: CASSLSLAGQETQYF; CDR3 DNA: TGTGCCAGCAGCTTAAGTCTAGCGGGACAAGAGACCCAGTACTTC; V gene: TRBV7-2; J gene: TRBJ2-5; clone size: .; D gene: TRBD2
CDR3 protein: CASPGVSGEQYF; CDR3 DNA: TGTGCCAGCCCTGGCGTCTCCGGGGAGCAGTACTTC; V gene: TRBV28; J gene: TRBJ2-7; clone size: .; D gene: .
CDR3 protein: CASSDESSGNTIYF; CDR3 DNA: TGTGCCAGCAGTGACGAGAGCTCTGGAAACACCATATATTTT; V gene: TRBV25-1; J gene: TRBJ1-3; clone size: .; D gene: .
CDR3 protein: CASSLAGGANIQYF; CDR3 DNA: TGTGCCAGCAGCTTAGCAGGGGGCGCGAACATTCAGTACTTC; V gene: TRBV7-9; J gene: TRBJ2-4; clone size: .; D gene: TRBD1
CDR3 protein: CASSISEVANEKLFF; CDR3 DNA: TGTGCCAGTAGTATAAGCGAGGTTGCTAATGAAAAACTGTTTTTT; V gene: TRBV19; J gene: TRBJ1-4; clone size: .; D gene: .
CDR3 protein: CASSSPDSPLHF; CDR3 DNA: TGTGCCAGCAGCTCACCAGATTCACCCCTCCACTTT; V gene: TRBV7-2; J gene: TRBJ1-6; clone size: .; D gene: .
CDR3 protein: CASSKGQSTDTQYF; CDR3 DNA: TGTGCCAGCAGCAAGGGACAGAGCACAGATACGCAGTATTTT; V gene: TRBV5-4; J gene: TRBJ2-3; clone size: .; D gene: TRBD1
CDR3 protein: CASLMGGPGDEQYF; CDR3 DNA: TGTGCCAGCTTAATGGGGGGGCCGGGCGACGAGCAGTACTTC; V gene: TRBV28; J gene: TRBJ2-7; clone size: .; D gene: .
CDR3 protein: CASSLRTGGISGYTF; CDR3 DNA: TGTGCCAGCAGTCTCCGGACAGGGGGAATCAGTGGCTACACCTTC; V gene: TRBV28; J gene: TRBJ1-2; clone size: .; D gene: TRBD1
CDR3 protein: CASSIELGGTPSGYTF; CDR3 DNA: TGTGCCAGTAGTATAGAACTGGGTGGGACTCCAAGTGGCTACACCTTC; V gene: TRBV19; J gene: TRBJ1-2; clone size: once; D gene: .
CDR3 protein: CASSQEARGGETQYF; CDR3 DNA: TGTGCCAGCAGCCAAGAGGCCCGCGGGGGAGAGACCCAGTACTTC; V gene: TRBV4-2; J gene: TRBJ2-5; clone size: .; D gene: TRBD2
CDR3 protein: CASSSSENTEAFF; CDR3 DNA: TGTGCCAGTAGTTCCAGCGAGAACACTGAAGCTTTCTTT; V gene: TRBV19; J gene: TRBJ1-1; clone size: .; D gene: .
CDR3 protein: CASSQDSVTYEQYF; CDR3 DNA: TGCGCCAGCAGCCAAGACTCTGTAACCTACGAGCAGTACTTC; V gene: TRBV4-3; J gene: TRBJ2-7; clone size: .; D gene: .
CDR3 protein: CASRLGGYEQYF; CDR3 DNA: TGTGCCAGCAGACTCGGGGGCTACGAGCAGTACTTC; V gene: TRBV21-1; J gene: TRBJ2-7; clone size: .; D gene: .
CDR3 protein: CSASILYEQYF; CDR3 DNA: TGCAGTGCTAGTATCCTCTACGAGCAGTACTTC; V gene: TRBV20-1; J gene: TRBJ2-7; clone size: .; D gene: .
CDR3 protein: CASSLGQGTGYTF; CDR3 DNA: TGTGCCAGCAGCTTAGGGCAGGGAACTGGCTACACCTTC; V gene: TRBV7-2; J gene: TRBJ1-2; clone size: .; D gene: .
CDR3 protein: CATQRDRLTGNTIYF; CDR3 DNA: TGTGCCACGCAAAGAGACAGGCTCACTGGAAACACCATATATTTT; V gene: TRBV7-2; J gene: TRBJ1-3; clone size: once; D gene: .
CDR3 protein: CASSQDSRTQYF; CDR3 DNA: TGTGCCAGCAGCCAAGATTCCCGGACGCAGTATTTT; V gene: TRBV3-1/TRBV3-2; J gene: TRBJ2-3; clone size: .; D gene: .
CDR3 protein: CATSEGAGGAQPQHF; CDR3 DNA: TGTGCCACCAGCGAGGGGGCAGGAGGTGCTCAGCCCCAGCATTTT; V gene: TRBV24-1; J gene: TRBJ1-5; clone size: once; D gene: TRBD1
CDR3 protein: CASSLWGDEQYF; CDR3 DNA: TGTGCCAGCAGCTTATGGGGGGACGAGCAGTACTTC; V gene: TRBV7-2; J gene: TRBJ2-7; clone size: .; D gene: .
CDR3 protein: CASSLGGGGANVLTF; CDR3 DNA: TGTGCCAGCAGCTTAGGCGGTGGTGGGGCCAACGTCCTGACTTTC; V gene: TRBV7-2; J gene: TRBJ2-6; clone size: .; D gene: .
CDR3 protein: CASSPGQGTPGANVLTF; CDR3 DNA: TGTGCCAGCTCCCCGGGACAGGGGACGCCTGGGGCCAACGTCCTGACTTTC; V gene: TRBV18; J gene: TRBJ2-6; clone size: .; D gene: TRBD1
CDR3 protein: CASSEGSGPTGELFF; CDR3 DNA: TGTGCCAGCAGTGAAGGGAGCGGTCCAACCGGGGAGCTGTTTTTT; V gene: TRBV2; J gene: TRBJ2-2; clone size: .; D gene: .
CDR3 protein: CASRDRATDTQYF; CDR3 DNA: TGTGCCAGTAGGGACAGGGCGACAGATACGCAGTATTTT; V gene: TRBV19; J gene: TRBJ2-3; clone size: .; D gene: TRBD1
CDR3 protein: CASSTGGMTEAFF; CDR3 DNA: TGTGCCAGCAGCACGGGAGGTATGACTGAAGCTTTCTTT; V gene: TRBV7-6; J gene: TRBJ1-1; clone size: .; D gene: .
CDR3 protein: CASSQDSPYEQYF; CDR3 DNA: TGTGCCAGCTCGCAAGACAGCCCCTACGAGCAGTACTTC; V gene: TRBV18; J gene: TRBJ2-7; clone size: .; D gene: .
CDR3 protein: CASSPALIGEQFF; CDR3 DNA: TGTGCCAGCAGCCCTGCCCTAATCGGTGAGCAGTTCTTC; V gene: TRBV27; J gene: TRBJ2-1; clone size: .; D gene: .
CDR3 protein: CASSTGGFKGSPLHF; CDR3 DNA: TGCGCCAGCAGCACAGGGGGCTTCAAAGGGTCACCCCTCCACTTT; V gene: TRBV5-1; J gene: TRBJ1-6; clone size: .; D gene: TRBD1
CDR3 protein: CASSSAGVEQFF; CDR3 DNA: TGTGCCAGCAGCTCGGCCGGGGTAGAGCAGTTCTTC; V gene: TRBV7-2; J gene: TRBJ2-1; clone size: once; D gene: .
CDR3 protein: CATSAAGGGFSYEQYF; CDR3 DNA: TGTGCCACCAGTGCGGCGGGGGGTGGATTTTCCTACGAGCAGTACTTC; V gene: TRBV24-1; J gene: TRBJ2-7; clone size: .; D gene: TRBD2
CDR3 protein: CASSNTGTSYNSPLHF; CDR3 DNA: TGTGCCAGCAGTAACACAGGGACATCCTATAATTCACCCCTCCACTTT; V gene: TRBV2; J gene: TRBJ1-6; clone size: .; D gene: .
CDR3 protein: CASSNSAGGQPQHF; CDR3 DNA: TGTGCCAGTAGTAATTCGGCAGGGGGACAGCCCCAGCATTTT; V gene: TRBV19; J gene: TRBJ1-5; clone size: once; D gene: TRBD1
CDR3 protein: CASSAEPGGGYGYTF; CDR3 DNA: TGTGCCAGCAGCGCAGAACCAGGGGGTGGGTATGGCTACACCTTC; V gene: TRBV9; J gene: TRBJ1-2; clone size: .; D gene: TRBD1
CDR3 protein: CASSSGGGGGVEQFF; CDR3 DNA: TGTGCCAGCAGCTCAGGAGGGGGCGGAGGTGTTGAGCAGTTCTTC; V gene: TRBV7-8; J gene: TRBJ2-1; clone size: .; D gene: .
CDR3 protein: CASSLSFGTVAEEQYF; CDR3 DNA: TGTGCCAGCAGTTTATCGTTCGGTACAGTAGCGGAGGAGCAGTACTTC; V gene: TRBV27; J gene: TRBJ2-7; clone size: .; D gene: .
CDR3 protein: CASSFVEKLFF; CDR3 DNA: TGTGCCAGCAGCTTCGTGGAAAAACTGTTTTTT; V gene: TRBV12-1; J gene: TRBJ1-4; clone size: .; D gene: .
CDR3 protein: CASSPPSLAGGETQYF; CDR3 DNA: TGTGCCAGCAGCCCCCCCTCACTAGCGGGGGGAGAGACCCAGTACTTC; V gene: TRBV9; J gene: TRBJ2-5; clone size: once; D gene: TRBD2
CDR3 protein: CSALGGHSYEQYF; CDR3 DNA: TGCAGCGCCCTGGGAGGACACTCCTACGAGCAGTACTTC; V gene: TRBV29-1; J gene: TRBJ2-7; clone size: .; D gene: .
CDR3 protein: CASTTSLGTDTQYF; CDR3 DNA: TGTGCCAGCACCACTAGCTTAGGCACAGATACGCAGTATTTT; V gene: TRBV2; J gene: TRBJ2-3; clone size: .; D gene: .
CDR3 protein: CASSSGAGPYEQYF; CDR3 DNA: TGTGCCAGCAGCTCTGGGGCCGGACCCTACGAGCAGTACTTC; V gene: TRBV7-6; J gene: TRBJ2-7; clone size: .; D gene: .
CDR3 protein: CATGRDNEKLFF; CDR3 DNA: TGTGCCACAGGGAGGGATAATGAAAAACTGTTTTTT; V gene: TRBV28; J gene: TRBJ1-4; clone size: .; D gene: .
CDR3 protein: CASSRAGVTTDTQYF; CDR3 DNA: TGTGCCAGTTCCCGGGCGGGGGTTACCACAGATACGCAGTATTTT; V gene: TRBV27; J gene: TRBJ2-3; clone size: .; D gene: TRBD2